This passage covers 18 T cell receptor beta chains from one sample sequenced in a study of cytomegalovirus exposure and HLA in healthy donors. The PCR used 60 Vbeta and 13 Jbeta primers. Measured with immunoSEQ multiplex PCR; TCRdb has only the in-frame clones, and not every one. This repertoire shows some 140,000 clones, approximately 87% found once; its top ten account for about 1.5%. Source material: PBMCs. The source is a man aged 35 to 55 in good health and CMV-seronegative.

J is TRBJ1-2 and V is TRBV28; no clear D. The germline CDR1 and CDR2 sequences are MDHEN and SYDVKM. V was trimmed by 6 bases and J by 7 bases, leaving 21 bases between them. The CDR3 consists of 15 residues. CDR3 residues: CASSPNSPRVVGYTF. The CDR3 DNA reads TGTGCCAGCAGCCCCAATAGCCCCCGGGTCGTTGGCTACACCTTC.

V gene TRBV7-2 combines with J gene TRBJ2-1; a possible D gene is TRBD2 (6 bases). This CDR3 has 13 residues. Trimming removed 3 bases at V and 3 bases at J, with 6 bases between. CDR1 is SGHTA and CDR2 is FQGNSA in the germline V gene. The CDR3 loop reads CASSLDYYNEQFF. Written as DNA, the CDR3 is TGTGCCAGCAGCTTGGACTACTACAATGAGCAGTTCTTC. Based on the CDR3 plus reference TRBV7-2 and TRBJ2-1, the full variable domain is GAGVSQSPSNKVTEKGKDVELRCDPISGHTALYWYRQSLGQGLEFLIYFQGNSAPDKSGLPSDRFSAERTGGSVSTLTIQRTQQEDSAVYLCASSLDYYNEQFFGPGTRLTVL.

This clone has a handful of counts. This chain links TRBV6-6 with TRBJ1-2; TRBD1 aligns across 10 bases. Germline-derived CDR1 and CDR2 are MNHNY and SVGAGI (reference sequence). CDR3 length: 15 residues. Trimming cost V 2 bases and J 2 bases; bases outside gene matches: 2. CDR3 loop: CASSYGGQGNYGYTF. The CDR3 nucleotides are TGTGCCAGCAGTTACGGGGGACAGGGGAACTATGGCTACACCTTC.

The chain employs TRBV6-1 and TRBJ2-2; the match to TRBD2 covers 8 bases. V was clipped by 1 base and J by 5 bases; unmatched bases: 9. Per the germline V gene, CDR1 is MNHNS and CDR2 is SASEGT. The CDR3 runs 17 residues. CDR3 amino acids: CASSEGGGGRGTGELFF. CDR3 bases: TGTGCCAGCAGTGAAGGGGGCGGGGGGCGCGGAACCGGGGAGCTGTTTTTT.

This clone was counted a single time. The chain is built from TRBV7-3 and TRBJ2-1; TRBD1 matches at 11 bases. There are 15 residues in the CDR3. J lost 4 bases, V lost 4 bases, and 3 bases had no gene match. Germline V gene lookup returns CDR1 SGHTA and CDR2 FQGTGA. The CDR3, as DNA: TGTGCCAGCAGCTGGGGGACAGGGGGTTACAATGAGCAGTTCTTC. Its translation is CASSWGTGGYNEQFF. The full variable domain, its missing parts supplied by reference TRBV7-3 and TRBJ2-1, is GAGVSQTPSNKVTEKGKYVELRCDPISGHTALYWYRQSLGQGPEFLIYFQGTGAADDSGLPNDRFFAVRPEGSVSTLKIQRTERGDSAVYLCASSWGTGGYNEQFFGPGTRLTVL.

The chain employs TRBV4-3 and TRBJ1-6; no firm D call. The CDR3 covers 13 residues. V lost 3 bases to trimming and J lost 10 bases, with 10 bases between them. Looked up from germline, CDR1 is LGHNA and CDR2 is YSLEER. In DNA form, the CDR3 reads TGCGCCAGCAGCCATGCGGGCGGGTCACCCCTCCACTTT. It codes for CASSHAGGSPLHF.

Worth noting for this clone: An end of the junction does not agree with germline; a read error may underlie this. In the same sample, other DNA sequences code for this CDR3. Here the CDR3 DNA reads TGTGCCAGCAGCCTAGAGACTAGGAGTAGAGAGACCCAGTACTTC. Amino acids: CASSLETRSRETQYF. This chain connects TRBV11-2 to TRBJ2-5; maybe TRBD2 (6 bases). Germline V gene sequence: CDR1 SGHAT, CDR2 FQNNGV. CDR3 length equals 15 residues.

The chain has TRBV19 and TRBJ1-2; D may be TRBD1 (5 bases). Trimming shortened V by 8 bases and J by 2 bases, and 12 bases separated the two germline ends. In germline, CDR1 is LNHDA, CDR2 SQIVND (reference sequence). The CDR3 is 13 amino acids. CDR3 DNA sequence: TGTGCCAGTGATACAGGTCGGAACTATGGCTACACCTTC. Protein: CASDTGRNYGYTF.

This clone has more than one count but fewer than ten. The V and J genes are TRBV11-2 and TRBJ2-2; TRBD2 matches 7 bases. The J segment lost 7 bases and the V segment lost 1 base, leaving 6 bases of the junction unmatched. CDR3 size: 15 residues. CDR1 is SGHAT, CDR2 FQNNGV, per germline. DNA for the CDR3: TGTGCCAGCAGCTTAGCCCTAGCGGATCTCGGGGAGCTGTTTTTT. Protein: CASSLALADLGELFF.

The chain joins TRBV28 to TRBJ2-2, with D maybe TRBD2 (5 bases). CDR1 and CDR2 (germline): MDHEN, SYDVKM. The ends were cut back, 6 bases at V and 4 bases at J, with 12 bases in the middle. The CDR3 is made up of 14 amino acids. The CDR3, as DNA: TGTGCCAGCAGCCCCGGGAAGGGCACCGGGGAGCTGTTTTTT. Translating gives CASSPGKGTGELFF.

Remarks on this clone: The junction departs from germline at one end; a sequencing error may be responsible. This CDR3 is CASSLLLAGGRDEQFF. For the CDR3, the DNA is TGTGCTAGCAGCTTACTACTAGCGGGGGGCAGGGATGAGCAGTTCTTC. The J gene is TRBJ2-1, the V gene TRBV7-7; 12 nucleotides agree with TRBD2. The CDR3 runs to 16 residues. The germline V gene encodes CDR1 SSHAT and CDR2 FNYEAQ (reference sequence).

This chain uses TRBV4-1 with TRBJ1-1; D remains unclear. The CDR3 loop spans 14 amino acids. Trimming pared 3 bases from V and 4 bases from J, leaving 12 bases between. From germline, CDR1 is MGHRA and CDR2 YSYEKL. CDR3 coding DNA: TGCGCCAGCAGCCACAACCTGGGGAGCACTGAAGCTTTCTTT. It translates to CASSHNLGSTEAFF.

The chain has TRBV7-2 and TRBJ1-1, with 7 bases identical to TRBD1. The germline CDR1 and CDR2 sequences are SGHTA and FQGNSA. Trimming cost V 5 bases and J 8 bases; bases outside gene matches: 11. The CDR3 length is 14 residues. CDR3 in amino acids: CASSPMRQGREAFF. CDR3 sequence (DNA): TGTGCCAGCAGCCCCATGAGACAGGGACGGGAAGCTTTCTTT. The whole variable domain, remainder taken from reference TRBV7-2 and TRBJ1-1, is GAGVSQSPSNKVTEKGKDVELRCDPISGHTALYWYRQSLGQGLEFLIYFQGNSAPDKSGLPSDRFSAERTGGSVSTLTIQRTQQEDSAVYLCASSPMRQGREAFFGQGTRLTVV.

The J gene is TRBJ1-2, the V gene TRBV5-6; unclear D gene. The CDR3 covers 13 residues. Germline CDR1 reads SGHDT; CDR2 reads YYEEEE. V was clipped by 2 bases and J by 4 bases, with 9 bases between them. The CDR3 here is CASSFEQIYGYTF. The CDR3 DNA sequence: TGTGCCAGCAGCTTCGAACAGATCTATGGCTACACCTTC.

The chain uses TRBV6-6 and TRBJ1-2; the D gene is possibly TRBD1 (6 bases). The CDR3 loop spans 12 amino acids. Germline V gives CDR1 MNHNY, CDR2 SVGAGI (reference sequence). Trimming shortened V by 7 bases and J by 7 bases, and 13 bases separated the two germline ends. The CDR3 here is CASTAGAPGYTF. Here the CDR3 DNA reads TGTGCCAGCACCGCAGGGGCGCCTGGCTACACCTTC.

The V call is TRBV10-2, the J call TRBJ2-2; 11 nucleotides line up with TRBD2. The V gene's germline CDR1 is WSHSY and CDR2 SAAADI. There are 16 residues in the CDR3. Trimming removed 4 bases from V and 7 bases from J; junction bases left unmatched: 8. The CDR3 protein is CASSGTIGTSGGELFF. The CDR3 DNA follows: TGCGCCAGCAGTGGAACGATTGGGACTAGCGGCGGGGAGCTGTTTTTT.

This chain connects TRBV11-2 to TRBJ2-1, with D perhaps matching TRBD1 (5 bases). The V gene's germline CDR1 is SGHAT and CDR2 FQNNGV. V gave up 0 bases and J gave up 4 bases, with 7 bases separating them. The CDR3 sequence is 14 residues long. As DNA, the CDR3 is TGTGCCAGCAGCTTAGACAGGGATTACAATGAGCAGTTCTTC. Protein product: CASSLDRDYNEQFF.

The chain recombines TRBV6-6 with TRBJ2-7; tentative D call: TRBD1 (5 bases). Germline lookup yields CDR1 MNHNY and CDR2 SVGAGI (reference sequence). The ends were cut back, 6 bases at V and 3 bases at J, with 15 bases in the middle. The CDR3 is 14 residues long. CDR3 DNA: TGTGCCAGCAGCTCCTCCGGACACCGCTACGAGCAGTACTTC. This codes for CASSSSGHRYEQYF.